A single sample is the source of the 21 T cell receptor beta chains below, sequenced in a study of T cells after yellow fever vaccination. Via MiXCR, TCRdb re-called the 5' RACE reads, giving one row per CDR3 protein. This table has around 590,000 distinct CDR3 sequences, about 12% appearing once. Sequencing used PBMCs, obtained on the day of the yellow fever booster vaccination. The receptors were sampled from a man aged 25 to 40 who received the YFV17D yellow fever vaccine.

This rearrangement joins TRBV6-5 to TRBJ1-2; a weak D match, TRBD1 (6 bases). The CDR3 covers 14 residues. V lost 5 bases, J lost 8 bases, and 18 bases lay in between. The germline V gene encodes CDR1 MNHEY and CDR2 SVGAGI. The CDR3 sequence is CASSTPPGRGGYTF. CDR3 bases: TGTGCCAGCAGTACTCCCCCGGGCAGGGGAGGCTACACCTTC.

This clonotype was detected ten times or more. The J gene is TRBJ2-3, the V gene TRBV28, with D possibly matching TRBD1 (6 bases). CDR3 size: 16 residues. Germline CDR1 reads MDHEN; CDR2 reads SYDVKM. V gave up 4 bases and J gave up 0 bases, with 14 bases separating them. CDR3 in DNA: TGTGCCAGCAGTTCGATTGGACAGAGTAGCACAGATACGCAGTATTTT. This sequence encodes CASSSIGQSSTDTQYF.

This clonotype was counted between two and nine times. The CDR3 nucleotides read TGTGCCAGCACCCCGCGGTACAATGAGCAGTTCTTC. Protein product: CASTPRYNEQFF. The V and J genes are TRBV6-1 and TRBJ2-1; the D is unclear. V lost 7 bases and J lost 4, with 8 bases in between. CDR1 is MNHNS, CDR2 SASEGT, per germline. The CDR3 loop spans 12 amino acids.

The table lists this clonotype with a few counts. The CDR3 DNA follows: TGTGCCAGCAGTTACTCTCTGGGGGGACACTACGAGCAGTACTTC. It translates to CASSYSLGGHYEQYF. The chain employs TRBV6-5 and TRBJ2-7, with D possibly called TRBD1 or TRBD2 (6 bases each). V lost 0 bases and J 3 bases, leaving 12 bases between the germline ends. The CDR3 extends over 15 amino acids. Germline CDR1 reads MNHEY; CDR2 reads SVGAGI.

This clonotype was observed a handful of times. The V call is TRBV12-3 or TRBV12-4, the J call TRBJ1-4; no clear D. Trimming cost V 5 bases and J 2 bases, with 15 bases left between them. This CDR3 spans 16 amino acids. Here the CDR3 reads CASSPAFEGTNEKLFF. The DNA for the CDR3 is TGTGCCAGCAGTCCTGCCTTTGAGGGCACTAATGAAAAACTGTTTTTT.

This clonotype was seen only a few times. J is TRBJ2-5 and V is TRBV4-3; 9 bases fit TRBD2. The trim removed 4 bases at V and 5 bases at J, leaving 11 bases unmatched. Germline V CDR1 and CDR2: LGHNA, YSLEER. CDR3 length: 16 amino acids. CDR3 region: CASSPNPAGGAETQYF. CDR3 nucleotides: TGCGCCAGCAGCCCTAATCCAGCGGGAGGAGCCGAGACCCAGTACTTC.

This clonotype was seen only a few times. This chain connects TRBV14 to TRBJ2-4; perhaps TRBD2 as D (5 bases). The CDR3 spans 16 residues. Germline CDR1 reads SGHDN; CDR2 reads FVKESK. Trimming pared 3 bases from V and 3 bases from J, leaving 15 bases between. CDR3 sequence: CASSQYLGSDKNIQYF. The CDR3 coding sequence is TGTGCCAGCAGCCAGTACCTGGGGAGCGACAAAAACATTCAGTACTTC.

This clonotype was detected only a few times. The CDR3 protein is CASSPLSETSTF. As DNA, the CDR3 is TGTGCCAGCAGCCCACTTTCAGAGACCTCCACCTTC. The genes are TRBV16 and TRBJ1-2, with D uncertain. Trimming took 4 bases from V and 13 from J, leaving 16 bases between them. Germline assignment: CDR1 KGHSY and CDR2 FQNENV. The CDR3 spans 12 residues.

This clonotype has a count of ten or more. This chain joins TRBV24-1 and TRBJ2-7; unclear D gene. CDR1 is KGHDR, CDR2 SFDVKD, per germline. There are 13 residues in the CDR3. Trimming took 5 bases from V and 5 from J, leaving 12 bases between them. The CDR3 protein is CATSGHAGDEQYF. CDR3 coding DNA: TGTGCCACCAGTGGTCATGCCGGCGACGAGCAGTACTTC.

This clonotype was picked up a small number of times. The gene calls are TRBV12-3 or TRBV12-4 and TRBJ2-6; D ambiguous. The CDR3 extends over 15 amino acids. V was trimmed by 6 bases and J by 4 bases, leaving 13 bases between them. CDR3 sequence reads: CASRSHRAGANVLTF. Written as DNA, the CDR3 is TGTGCCAGCAGATCGCACCGTGCCGGGGCCAACGTCCTGACTTTC.

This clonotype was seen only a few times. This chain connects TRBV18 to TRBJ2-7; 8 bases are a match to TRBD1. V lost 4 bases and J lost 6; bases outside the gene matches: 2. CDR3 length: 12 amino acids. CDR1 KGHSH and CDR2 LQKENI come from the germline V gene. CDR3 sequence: CASSRTGPEQYF. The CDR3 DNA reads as TGTGCCAGCTCACGGACAGGGCCCGAGCAGTACTTC.

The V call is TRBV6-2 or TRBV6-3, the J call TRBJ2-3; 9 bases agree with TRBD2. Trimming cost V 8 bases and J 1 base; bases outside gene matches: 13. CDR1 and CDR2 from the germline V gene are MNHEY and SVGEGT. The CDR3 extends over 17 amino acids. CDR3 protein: CASGTWAGGPGTDTQYF. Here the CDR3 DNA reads TGTGCCAGCGGAACCTGGGCGGGAGGGCCCGGCACAGATACGCAGTATTTT.

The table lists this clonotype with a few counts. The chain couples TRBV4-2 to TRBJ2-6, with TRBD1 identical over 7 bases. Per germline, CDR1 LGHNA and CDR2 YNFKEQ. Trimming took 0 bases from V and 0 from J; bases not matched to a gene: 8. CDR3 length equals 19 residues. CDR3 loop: CASSQESRTGVSGANVLTF. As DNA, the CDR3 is TGTGCCAGCAGCCAAGAATCGCGGACAGGCGTCTCTGGGGCCAACGTCCTGACTTTC.

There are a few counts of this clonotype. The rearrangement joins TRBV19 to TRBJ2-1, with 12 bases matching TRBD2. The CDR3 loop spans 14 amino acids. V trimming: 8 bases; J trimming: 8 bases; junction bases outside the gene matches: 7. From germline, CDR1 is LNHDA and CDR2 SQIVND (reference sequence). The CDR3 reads CASATSGSGYEQFF. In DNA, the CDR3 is TGTGCCAGTGCGACTAGCGGGAGTGGATATGAGCAGTTCTTC.

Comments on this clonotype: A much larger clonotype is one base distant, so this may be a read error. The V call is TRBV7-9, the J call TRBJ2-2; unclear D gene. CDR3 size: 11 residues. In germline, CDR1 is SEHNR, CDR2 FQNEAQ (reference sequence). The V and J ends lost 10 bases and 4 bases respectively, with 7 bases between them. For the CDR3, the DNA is TGTGCCATCAAAATCACCGGGGAGCTGTTTTTT. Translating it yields CAIKITGELFF.

The CDR3 spells CASSQDLARQETQYF. The CDR3 nucleotides read TGTGCCAGCAGCCAAGATCTGGCGCGTCAAGAGACCCAGTACTTC. The J gene is TRBJ2-5, the V gene TRBV3-1; D not resolved. CDR3 length: 15 residues. Trimming took 0 bases from V and 2 from J, leaving 10 bases between them. Germline lookup yields CDR1 LGHDT and CDR2 YNNKEL (reference sequence).

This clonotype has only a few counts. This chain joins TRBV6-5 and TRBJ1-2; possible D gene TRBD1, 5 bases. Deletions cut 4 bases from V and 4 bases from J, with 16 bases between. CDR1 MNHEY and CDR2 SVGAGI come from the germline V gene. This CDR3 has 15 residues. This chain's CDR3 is CASSSGTENFYGYTF. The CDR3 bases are TGTGCCAGCAGTTCCGGGACTGAAAATTTCTATGGCTACACCTTC.

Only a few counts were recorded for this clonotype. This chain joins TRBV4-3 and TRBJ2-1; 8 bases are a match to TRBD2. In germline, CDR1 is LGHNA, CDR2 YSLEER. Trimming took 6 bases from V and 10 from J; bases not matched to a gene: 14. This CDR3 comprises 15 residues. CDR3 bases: TGCGCCAGCAGGGAGAGGCCAGCGGGAGATGGGGAGCAGTTCTTC. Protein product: CASRERPAGDGEQFF.

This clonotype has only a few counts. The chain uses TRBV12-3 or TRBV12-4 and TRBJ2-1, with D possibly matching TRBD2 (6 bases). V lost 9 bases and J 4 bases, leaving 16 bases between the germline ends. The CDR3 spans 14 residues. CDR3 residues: CASVSGLYYNEQFF. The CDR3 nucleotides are TGTGCCAGTGTGAGCGGACTATATTACAATGAGCAGTTCTTC.

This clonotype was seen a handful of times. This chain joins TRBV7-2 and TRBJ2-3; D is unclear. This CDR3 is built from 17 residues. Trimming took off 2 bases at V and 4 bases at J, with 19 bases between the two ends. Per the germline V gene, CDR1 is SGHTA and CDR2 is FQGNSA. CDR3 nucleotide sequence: TGTGCCAGCAGCTTACTGATCTGGCCCGAGGTGGCAGATACGCAGTATTTT. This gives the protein CASSLLIWPEVADTQYF. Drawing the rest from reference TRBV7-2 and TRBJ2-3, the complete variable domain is GAGVSQSPSNKVTEKGKDVELRCDPISGHTALYWYRQSLGQGLEFLIYFQGNSAPDKSGLPSDRFSAERTGGSVSTLTIQRTQQEDSAVYLCASSLLIWPEVADTQYFGPGTRLTVL.

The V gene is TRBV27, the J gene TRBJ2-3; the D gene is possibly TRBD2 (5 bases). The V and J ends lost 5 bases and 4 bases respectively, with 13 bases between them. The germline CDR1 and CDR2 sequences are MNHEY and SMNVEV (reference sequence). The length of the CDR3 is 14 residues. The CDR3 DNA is TGTGCCAGCAGTGATGGAGGCGTAGCAGATACGCAGTATTTT. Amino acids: CASSDGGVADTQYF.